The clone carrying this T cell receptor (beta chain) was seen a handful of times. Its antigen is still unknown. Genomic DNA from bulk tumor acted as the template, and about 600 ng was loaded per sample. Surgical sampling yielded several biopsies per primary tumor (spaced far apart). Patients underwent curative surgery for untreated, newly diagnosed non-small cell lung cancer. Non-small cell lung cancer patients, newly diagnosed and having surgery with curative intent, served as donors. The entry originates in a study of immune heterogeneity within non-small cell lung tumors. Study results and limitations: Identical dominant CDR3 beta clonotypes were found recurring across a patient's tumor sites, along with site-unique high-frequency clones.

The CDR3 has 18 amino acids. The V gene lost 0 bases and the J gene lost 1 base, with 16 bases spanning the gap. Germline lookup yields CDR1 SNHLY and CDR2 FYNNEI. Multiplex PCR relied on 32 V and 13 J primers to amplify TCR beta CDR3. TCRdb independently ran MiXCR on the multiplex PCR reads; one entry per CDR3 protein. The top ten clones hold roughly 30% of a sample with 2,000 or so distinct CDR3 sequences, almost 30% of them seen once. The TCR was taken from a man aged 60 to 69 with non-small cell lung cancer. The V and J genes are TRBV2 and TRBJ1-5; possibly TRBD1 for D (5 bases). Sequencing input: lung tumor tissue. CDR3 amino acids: CASSEASWGGVSNQPQHF. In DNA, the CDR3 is TGTGCCAGCAGTGAAGCGAGCTGGGGGGGGGTGAGCAATCAGCCCCAGCATTTT.